The TCR beta chain described here comes from a study of blood T cell repertoires in COVID-19. Study-level information: Acute and convalescent COVID-19 specimens originated in the United States, Italy and Spain. T cells, B-cell-depleted T cells, or PBMCs provided the cDNA or gDNA that served as material.

Original processing methods: Using reference gene primer amplification, nucleated cell counts were estimated. The method was immunoSEQ multiplex PCR; TCRdb's version includes in-frame clones alone and lacks a portion of them. V and J calls and clone size are copied from that table; D and trimming were computed from the DNA. The sample shows approximately 160,000 clones, around four fifths of them seen only once. Germline values: CDR1 SGHAT, CDR2 FQNNGV. The CDR3 is 15 residues long. With V trimmed by 5 bases and J by 4 bases, 10 bases remained unmatched. This TCR was recovered from a woman of 80 years or more with active or convalescent COVID-19. The chain couples TRBV11-2 to TRBJ2-7, with TRBD1 matching over 8 bases. Material for sequencing was peripheral blood. The CDR3 DNA reads as TGTGCCAGCAGCACGACGGACAGGGCCGTATACGAGCAGTACTTC. Its translation is CASSTTDRAVYEQYF.